The 3 T cell receptor beta chains below were found in one sample sequenced in a study of blood T cell repertoires in COVID-19. Libraries were prepared by immunoSEQ multiplex PCR; TCRdb keeps only in-frame clonotypes and omits some of them. The sample shows tens of thousands of clones, roughly 82% of them seen only once. Sequenced sample: peripheral blood. These receptors were obtained from a man in his 60s with acute or convalescent COVID-19.

The CDR3: CASSLGGVVYNEQFF. CDR3 sequence (DNA): TGTGCCAGCAGCTTAGGGGGAGTGGTCTACAATGAGCAGTTCTTC. The chain employs TRBV7-2 and TRBJ2-1, with D tentatively TRBD2 (5 bases). The CDR3 is 15 amino acids. Germline V lookup: CDR1 SGHTA, CDR2 FQGNSA. V lost 1 base and J 3 bases, leaving 10 bases between the germline ends.

The chain combines TRBV4-3 with TRBJ1-3, with D possibly TRBD1 on 5 matching bases. Germline CDR1 LGHNA, CDR2 YSLEER. The CDR3 totals 15 residues. V dropped 1 base and J dropped 0 bases, with 7 bases sitting between them. CDR3 sequence reads: CASSQGGYSGNTIYF. Here the CDR3 DNA reads TGCGCCAGCAGCCAAGGGGGCTACTCTGGAAACACCATATATTTT.

As DNA, the CDR3 is TGTGCCAGCAGACCCGGGACAGACCTCTACGAGCAGTACTTC. It codes for CASRPGTDLYEQYF. The chain carries TRBV6-5 and TRBJ2-7, with 7 bases aligning to TRBD1. The CDR3 sequence is 14 residues long. From germline, CDR1 is MNHEY and CDR2 SVGAGI. V trimming: 6 bases; J trimming: 3 bases; junction bases outside the gene matches: 8.